The 19 T cell receptor beta chains presented below share a single source sample, sequenced in a study of blood T cell repertoires in COVID-19. Sequencing used immunoSEQ multiplex PCR; TCRdb keeps in-frame clones, though not all of them. The profile covers approximately 230,000 clones, with nearly 90% appearing a single time and 2% to 2.5% taken by the ten largest. The sample consisted of peripheral blood. The receptors originated from a woman in her forties who had recovered from COVID-19.

The chain recombines TRBV4-3 with TRBJ1-5; maybe TRBD1 (6 bases). Between the trimmed V and J ends, which lost 0 bases and 8 bases, there was a span of 14 bases. The germline V gene encodes CDR1 LGHNA and CDR2 YSLEER. The CDR3 totals 15 residues. The CDR3 loop reads CASSQDQGMGEPQHF. The CDR3 DNA reads TGCGCCAGCAGCCAAGATCAGGGGATGGGTGAGCCCCAGCATTTT.

This rearrangement joins TRBV5-6 to TRBJ2-2, with D perhaps matching TRBD1 (6 bases). Germline lookup yields CDR1 SGHDT and CDR2 YYEEEE. The CDR3 length is 14 residues. V dropped 5 bases and J dropped 6 bases, with 14 bases sitting between them. DNA for the CDR3: TGTGCCAGCAGTTATGACAGGCTCGCCGGGGAGCTGTTTTTT. It codes for CASSYDRLAGELFF.

The CDR3 nucleotides are TGTGCCAGCAGCCTACAGGGGAGGCATGAAAAACTGTTTTTT. It is translated as CASSLQGRHEKLFF. The chain combines TRBV27 with TRBJ1-4; 7 bases agree with TRBD1. Germline trimming cut 6 bases from V and 6 bases from J; bases unmatched to any gene: 7. This CDR3 is built from 14 residues. Germline values: CDR1 MNHEY, CDR2 SMNVEV (reference sequence).

The CDR3 here is CASSEGQGNQPQHF. CDR3 coding DNA: TGTGCCAGCAGTGAAGGACAGGGTAATCAGCCCCAGCATTTT. This chain uses TRBV2 with TRBJ1-5; 7 bases map to TRBD1. V lost 1 base to trimming and J lost 4 bases; unmatched junction nucleotides: 1. Germline loops: CDR1 SNHLY, CDR2 FYNNEI. The CDR3 has 14 amino acids.

This chain uses TRBV11-2 with TRBJ2-3; no clear D gene. There are 15 residues in the CDR3. Per germline, CDR1 SGHAT and CDR2 FQNNGV. V was shortened by 1 base and J by 2 bases, with 10 bases between the two germline ends. For the CDR3, the DNA is TGTGCCAGCAGCTTAGGGTCCAGATACACAGATACGCAGTATTTT. Its translation: CASSLGSRYTDTQYF.

V gene TRBV2 combines with J gene TRBJ2-3; TRBD2 matches at 7 bases. CDR1 SNHLY and CDR2 FYNNEI come from the germline V gene. V lost 4 bases to trimming and J lost 1 base; unmatched junction nucleotides: 8. The CDR3 totals 16 residues. CDR3 loop: CASSVQRTRGTDTQYF. Written as DNA, the CDR3 is TGTGCCAGCAGTGTACAGAGGACTAGGGGCACAGATACGCAGTATTTT.

V is TRBV21-1 and J is TRBJ2-3; TRBD2, the table's D call, was not compared with the DNA. TRBV21-1 is described as a pseudogene. This CDR3 region has 16 residues. Here the CDR3 reads CASSKVTPGGTDTQYF. For the CDR3, the DNA is TGTGCCAGCAGCAAAGTTACCCCGGGAGGCACAGATACGCAGTATTTT.

Concerning this clone: Within the sample, other DNA sequences also encode this same CDR3. The chain combines TRBV5-1 with TRBJ1-6, with TRBD1 matching over 9 bases. The CDR3 is made up of 14 amino acids. The junction had 3 bases not matched to a gene; V was cut back by 5 bases and J by 6 bases. Germline lookup yields CDR1 SGHRS and CDR2 YFSETQ. CDR3 bases: TGCGCCAGCAGTCCGGGACAGGGTAATTCACCCCTCCACTTT. Amino acid sequence: CASSPGQGNSPLHF.

CDR3 nucleotides: TGTGCCAGCAGCACTGGACAGGGAGGCCACGAGCAGTACTTC. Translation: CASSTGQGGHEQYF. J is TRBJ2-7 and V is TRBV5-4; 8 bases are a match to TRBD1. CDR1 is SGHNT, CDR2 YYREEE, per germline (reference sequence). Trimming cost V 4 bases and J 5 bases; bases outside gene matches: 8. CDR3 length: 14 residues.

The chain carries TRBV7-8 and TRBJ1-3; D gene ambiguous. Trimming removed 1 base at V and 8 bases at J, with 12 bases between. CDR3 size: 14 residues. The germline CDR1 and CDR2 sequences are SGHVS and FQNEAQ. The CDR3 bases are TGTGCCAGCAGCTTAGGTGGGGAGGGCCACACCATATATTTT. This translates into CASSLGGEGHTIYF. Full variable domain (remainder filled in from reference TRBV7-8 and TRBJ1-3): GAGVSQSPRYKVAKRGQDVALRCDPISGHVSLFWYQQALGQGPEFLTYFQNEAQLDKSGLPSDRFFAERPEGSVSTLKIQRTQQEDSAVYLCASSLGGEGHTIYFGEGSWLTVV.

The V gene is TRBV7-9, the J gene TRBJ1-6; D unresolved. There are 14 residues in the CDR3. Germline loops: CDR1 SEHNR, CDR2 FQNEAQ (reference sequence). The germline V and J ends were trimmed by 8 bases and 8 bases, with 16 bases remaining between them. The CDR3 DNA reads as TGTGCCAGCGCCCCATGGAGGGTGGATTCACCCCTCCACTTT. Its protein is CASAPWRVDSPLHF.

J is TRBJ1-3 and V is TRBV9; D gene ambiguous. The CDR3 covers 15 residues. V was shortened by 4 bases and J by 0 bases, with 11 bases between the two germline ends. Germline V lookup: CDR1 SGDLS, CDR2 YYNGEE. The CDR3 sequence is CASSPLTSSGNTIYF. CDR3 DNA: TGTGCCAGCAGCCCTCTCACCAGCTCTGGAAACACCATATATTTT.

The chain is built from TRBV5-1 and TRBJ2-7; 8 positions agree with TRBD1. The CDR3 runs to 16 residues. Losses at the gene ends were 1 base for V and 4 bases for J; bases not matched to a gene: 10. Per the germline V gene, CDR1 is SGHRS and CDR2 is YFSETQ. The CDR3 protein is CASSLSGQGTSYEQYF. The CDR3 DNA reads as TGCGCCAGCAGCTTGTCTGGACAGGGCACGTCTTACGAGCAGTACTTC.

V is TRBV4-1 and J is TRBJ2-6; 9 bases line up with TRBD1. Unmatched junction bases numbered 8, after V lost 3 bases and J lost 2 bases. This CDR3 contains 18 residues. CDR1 and CDR2 from the germline V gene are MGHRA and YSYEKL. The CDR3 DNA is TGCGCCAGCAGCCAGATCTGGACAGGGGCGACTGGGGCCAACGTCCTGACTTTC. Amino acids: CASSQIWTGATGANVLTF.

The chain uses TRBV12-3 or TRBV12-4 and TRBJ2-1; D uncertain. The CDR3 loop spans 11 amino acids. Between the trimmed V and J ends, which lost 3 bases and 15 bases, there was a span of 12 bases. DNA for the CDR3: TGTGCCAGCAGTTTTAAAGCGTCTAGGTTCTTC. It codes for CASSFKASRFF.

CDR3 protein: CASLHRGSFGYTF. The DNA of the CDR3 is TGTGCCAGCCTACACCGCGGGAGTTTTGGCTACACCTTC. This chain links TRBV28 with TRBJ1-2, with D unclear. The CDR3 consists of 13 residues. Deletions cut 8 bases from V and 7 bases from J, with 17 bases between. Germline values: CDR1 MDHEN, CDR2 SYDVKM.

This clone was found a few times. The chain links TRBV9 to TRBJ2-3; 8 positions agree with TRBD1. CDR1 is SGDLS and CDR2 is YYNGEE in the germline V gene. The CDR3 spans 15 residues. Trimming at V came to 5 bases and at J to 6 bases, leaving 11 bases not matched to a gene. CDR3 loop: CASSGTGSLVDTQYF. The CDR3 DNA follows: TGTGCCAGCAGTGGGACAGGCTCCCTTGTCGATACGCAGTATTTT.

The rearrangement links TRBV29-1 to TRBJ2-2, with D perhaps TRBD1 (7 bases). The CDR3 is made up of 14 amino acids. Looked up from germline, CDR1 is SQVTM and CDR2 is ANQGSEA. Trimming removed 1 base from V and 5 bases from J, with 11 bases in between. The CDR3 DNA reads as TGCAGCGTTGAAGGGGCAGGGGGGACCGGGGAGCTGTTTTTT. This translates into CSVEGAGGTGELFF.

In DNA form, the CDR3 reads TGTGCCAGCAGCCCTATATCGGGGGGAAGCACAGATACGCAGTATTTT. Amino acid sequence: CASSPISGGSTDTQYF. The chain has TRBV4-2 and TRBJ2-3, with TRBD2 matching 7 bases. Germline lookup yields CDR1 LGHNA and CDR2 YNFKEQ. The CDR3 sequence is 16 residues long. V was pared by 4 bases and J by 0 bases, with 7 bases of the junction left unmatched.